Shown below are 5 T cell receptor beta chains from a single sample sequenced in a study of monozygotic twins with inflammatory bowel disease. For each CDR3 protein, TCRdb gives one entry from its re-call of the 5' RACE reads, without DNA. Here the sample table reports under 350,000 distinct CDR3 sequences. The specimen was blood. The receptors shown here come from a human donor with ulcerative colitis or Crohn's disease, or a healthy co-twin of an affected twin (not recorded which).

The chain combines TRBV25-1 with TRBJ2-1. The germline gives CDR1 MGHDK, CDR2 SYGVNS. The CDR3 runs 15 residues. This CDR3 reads CASSESGSSYNEQFF.

The CDR3 loop reads CSASLHAAGSTQYF. V is TRBV20-1 and J is TRBJ2-5; no DNA is available, so the TRBD2 call from TCRdb remains unchecked. The CDR3 has 14 amino acids. From germline, CDR1 is DFQATT and CDR2 SNEGSKA (reference sequence).

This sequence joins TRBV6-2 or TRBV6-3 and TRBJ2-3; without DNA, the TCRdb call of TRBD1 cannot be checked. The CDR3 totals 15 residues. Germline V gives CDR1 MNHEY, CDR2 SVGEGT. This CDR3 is CASSSPGLATDTQYF.

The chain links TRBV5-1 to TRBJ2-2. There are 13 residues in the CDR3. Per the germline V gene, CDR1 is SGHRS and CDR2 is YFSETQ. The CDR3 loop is CASSSGRTGELFF. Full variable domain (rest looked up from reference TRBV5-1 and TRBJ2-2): KAGVTQTPRYLIKTRGQQVTLSCSPISGHRSVSWYQQTPGQGLQFLFEYFSETQRNKGNFPGRFSGRQFSNSRSEMNVSTLELGDSALYLCASSSGRTGELFFGEGSRLTVL.

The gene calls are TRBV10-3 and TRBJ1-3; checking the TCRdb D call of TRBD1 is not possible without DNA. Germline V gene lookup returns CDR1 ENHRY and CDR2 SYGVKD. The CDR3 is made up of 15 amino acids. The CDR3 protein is CAIRWDRGSGNTIYF.